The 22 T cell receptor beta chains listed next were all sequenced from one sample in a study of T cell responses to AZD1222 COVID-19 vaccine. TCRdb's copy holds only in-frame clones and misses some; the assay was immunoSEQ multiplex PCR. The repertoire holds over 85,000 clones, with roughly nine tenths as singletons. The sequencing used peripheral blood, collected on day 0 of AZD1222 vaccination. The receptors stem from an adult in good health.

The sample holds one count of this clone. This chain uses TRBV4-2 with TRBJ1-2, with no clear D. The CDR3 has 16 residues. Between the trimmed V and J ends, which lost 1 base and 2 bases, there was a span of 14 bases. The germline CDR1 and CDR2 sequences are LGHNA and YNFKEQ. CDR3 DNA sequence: TGTGCCAGCAGCCAAGCCGCGGGGTTACCCAACTATGGCTACACCTTC. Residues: CASSQAAGLPNYGYTF.

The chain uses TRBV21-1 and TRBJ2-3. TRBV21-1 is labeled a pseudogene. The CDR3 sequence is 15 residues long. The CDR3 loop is CASSKTGPTTDTQYF. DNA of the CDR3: TGTGCCAGCAGCAAAACGGGGCCTACCACAGATACGCAGTATTTT.

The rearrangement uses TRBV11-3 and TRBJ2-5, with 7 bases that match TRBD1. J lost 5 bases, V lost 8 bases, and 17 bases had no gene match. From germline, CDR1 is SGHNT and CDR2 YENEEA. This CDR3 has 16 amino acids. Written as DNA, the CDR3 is TGTGCCAGCTCCCACTCAGGGGGAACGTTAAGGGAGACCCAGTACTTC. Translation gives CASSHSGGTLRETQYF.

CDR3 sequence (DNA): TGTGCCAGCAGGACTAGCGGCGTTCTCGAGCAGTACTTC. Protein: CASRTSGVLEQYF. This chain connects TRBV3-1 (or the pseudogene TRBV3-2) to TRBJ2-7; TRBD2 matches 9 bases. CDR1 LGHDT and CDR2 YNNKEL come from the germline V gene (reference sequence). The CDR3 consists of 13 residues. V lost 6 bases and J lost 6; bases outside the gene matches: 6.

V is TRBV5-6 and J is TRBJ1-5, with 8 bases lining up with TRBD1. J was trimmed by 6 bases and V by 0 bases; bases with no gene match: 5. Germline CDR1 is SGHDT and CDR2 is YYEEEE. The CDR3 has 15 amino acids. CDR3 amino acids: CASSLARTGSQPQHF. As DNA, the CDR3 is TGTGCCAGCAGCTTGGCCCGGACAGGGAGTCAGCCCCAGCATTTT.

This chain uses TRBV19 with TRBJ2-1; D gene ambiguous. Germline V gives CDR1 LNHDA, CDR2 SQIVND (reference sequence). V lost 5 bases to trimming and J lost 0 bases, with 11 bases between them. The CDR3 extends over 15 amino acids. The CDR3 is CASSQEAFSYNEQFF. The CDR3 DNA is TGTGCCAGTAGTCAAGAAGCTTTCTCCTACAATGAGCAGTTCTTC. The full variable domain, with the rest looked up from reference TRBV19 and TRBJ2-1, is DGGITQSPKYLFRKEGQNVTLSCEQNLNHDAMYWYRQDPGQGLRLIYYSQIVNDFQKGDIAEGYSVSREKKESFPLTVTSAQKNPTAFYLCASSQEAFSYNEQFFGPGTRLTVL.

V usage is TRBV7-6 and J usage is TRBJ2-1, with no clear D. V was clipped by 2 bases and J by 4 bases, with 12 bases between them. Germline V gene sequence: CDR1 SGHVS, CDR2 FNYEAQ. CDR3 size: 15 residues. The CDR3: CASSLRDTLYNEQFF. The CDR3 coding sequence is TGTGCCAGCAGCTTAAGAGACACTCTATACAATGAGCAGTTCTTC.

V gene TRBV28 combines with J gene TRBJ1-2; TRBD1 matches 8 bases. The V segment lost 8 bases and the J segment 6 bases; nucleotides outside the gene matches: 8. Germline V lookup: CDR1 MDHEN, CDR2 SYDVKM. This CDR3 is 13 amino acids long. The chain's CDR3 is CASLFQGANGYTF. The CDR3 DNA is TGTGCCAGCCTTTTTCAGGGGGCTAATGGCTACACCTTC.

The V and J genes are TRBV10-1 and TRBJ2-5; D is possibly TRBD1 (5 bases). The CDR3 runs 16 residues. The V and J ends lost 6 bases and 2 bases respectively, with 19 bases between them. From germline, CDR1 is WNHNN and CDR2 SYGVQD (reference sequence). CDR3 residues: CASRIDRPKPQETQYF. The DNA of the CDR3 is TGCGCCAGCAGAATTGACAGACCTAAGCCTCAAGAGACCCAGTACTTC.

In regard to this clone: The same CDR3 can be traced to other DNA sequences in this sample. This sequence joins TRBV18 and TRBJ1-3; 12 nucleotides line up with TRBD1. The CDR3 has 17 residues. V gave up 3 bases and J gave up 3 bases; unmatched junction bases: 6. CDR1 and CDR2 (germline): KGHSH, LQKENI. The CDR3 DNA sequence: TGTGCCAGCTCACCGACCGGGACAGGGGGCAGTGGAAACACCATATATTTT. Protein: CASSPTGTGGSGNTIYF.

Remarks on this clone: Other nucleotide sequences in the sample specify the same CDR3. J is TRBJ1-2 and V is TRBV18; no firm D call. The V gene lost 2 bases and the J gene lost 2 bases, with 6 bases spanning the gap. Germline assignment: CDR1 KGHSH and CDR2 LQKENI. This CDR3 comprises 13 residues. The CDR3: CASSPGENYGYTF. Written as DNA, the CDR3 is TGTGCCAGCTCACCAGGGGAGAACTATGGCTACACCTTC.

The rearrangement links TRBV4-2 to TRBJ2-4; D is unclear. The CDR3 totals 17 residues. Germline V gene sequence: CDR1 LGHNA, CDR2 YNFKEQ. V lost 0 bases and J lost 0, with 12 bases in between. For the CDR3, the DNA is TGTGCCAGCAGCCAAGACTCCAACGGTAAAGCCAAAAACATTCAGTACTTC. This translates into CASSQDSNGKAKNIQYF.

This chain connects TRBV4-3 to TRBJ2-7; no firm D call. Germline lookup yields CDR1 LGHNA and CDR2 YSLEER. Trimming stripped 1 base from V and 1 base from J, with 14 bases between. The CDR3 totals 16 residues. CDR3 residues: CASSQGIPLFSYEQYF. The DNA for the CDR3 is TGCGCCAGCAGCCAAGGAATCCCGTTATTTTCCTACGAGCAGTACTTC.

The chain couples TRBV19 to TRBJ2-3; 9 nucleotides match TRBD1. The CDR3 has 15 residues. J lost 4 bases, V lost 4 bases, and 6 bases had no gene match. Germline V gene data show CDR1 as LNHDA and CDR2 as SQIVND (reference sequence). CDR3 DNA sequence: TGTGCCAGTAGTACACGGGACAGGGCCCCAGATACGCAGTATTTT. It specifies CASSTRDRAPDTQYF.

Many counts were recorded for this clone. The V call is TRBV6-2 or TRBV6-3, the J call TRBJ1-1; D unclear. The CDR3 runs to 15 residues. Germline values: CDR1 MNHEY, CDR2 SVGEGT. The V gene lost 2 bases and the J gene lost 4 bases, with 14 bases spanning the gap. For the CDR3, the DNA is TGTGCCAGCAGTTACGATCCGGAGTTGGGCACTGAAGCTTTCTTT. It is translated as CASSYDPELGTEAFF.

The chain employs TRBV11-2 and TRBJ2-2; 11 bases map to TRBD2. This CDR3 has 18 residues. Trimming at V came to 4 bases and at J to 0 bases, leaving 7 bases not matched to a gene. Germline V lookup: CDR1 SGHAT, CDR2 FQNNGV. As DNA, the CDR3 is TGTGCCAGCAGCTCCTCGGGACTAGCGGCTACGAACACCGGGGAGCTGTTTTTT. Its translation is CASSSSGLAATNTGELFF.

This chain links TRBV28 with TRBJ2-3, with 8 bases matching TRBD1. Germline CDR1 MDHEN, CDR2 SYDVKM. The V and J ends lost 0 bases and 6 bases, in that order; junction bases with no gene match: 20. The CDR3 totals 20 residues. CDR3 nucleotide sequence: TGTGCCAGCAGTTTATGGTTTGAGCAGGGGGCCAGGAGCCGCGGGGATACGCAGTATTTT. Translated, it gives CASSLWFEQGARSRGDTQYF.

CDR3 bases: TGTGCCAGTAGACGAGCGGGGGAGGGGCATGAGCAGTTCTTC. Translated, it gives CASRRAGEGHEQFF. The gene calls are TRBV19 and TRBJ2-1; 8 bases are shared with TRBD2. The germline gives CDR1 LNHDA, CDR2 SQIVND (reference sequence). The CDR3 has 14 residues. J was trimmed by 8 bases and V by 6 bases; bases with no gene match: 9.

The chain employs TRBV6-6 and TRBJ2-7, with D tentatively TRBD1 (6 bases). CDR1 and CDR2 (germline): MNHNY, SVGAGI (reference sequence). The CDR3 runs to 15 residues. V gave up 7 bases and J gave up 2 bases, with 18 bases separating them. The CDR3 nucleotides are TGTGCCAGCACCCTGGGTGGGGGCTCCCCCTACGAGCAGTACTTC. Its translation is CASTLGGGSPYEQYF.

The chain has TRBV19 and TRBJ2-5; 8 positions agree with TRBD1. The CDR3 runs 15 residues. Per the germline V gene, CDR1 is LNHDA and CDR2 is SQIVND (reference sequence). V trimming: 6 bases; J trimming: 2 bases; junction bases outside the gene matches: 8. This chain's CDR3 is CASRLGTGLQETQYF. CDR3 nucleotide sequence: TGTGCCAGTAGACTCGGGACAGGACTACAAGAGACCCAGTACTTC.

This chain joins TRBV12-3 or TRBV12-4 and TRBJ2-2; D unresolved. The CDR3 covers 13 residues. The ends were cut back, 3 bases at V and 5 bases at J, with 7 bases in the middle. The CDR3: CASSFGSTGELFF. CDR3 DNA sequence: TGTGCCAGCAGTTTCGGCAGTACCGGGGAGCTGTTTTTT.

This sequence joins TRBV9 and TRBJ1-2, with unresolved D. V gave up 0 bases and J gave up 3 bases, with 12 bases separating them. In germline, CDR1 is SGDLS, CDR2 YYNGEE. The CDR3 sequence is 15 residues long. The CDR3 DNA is TGTGCCAGCAGCGTAGGGGAGCCAGTCTACTATGGCTACACCTTC. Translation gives CASSVGEPVYYGYTF.